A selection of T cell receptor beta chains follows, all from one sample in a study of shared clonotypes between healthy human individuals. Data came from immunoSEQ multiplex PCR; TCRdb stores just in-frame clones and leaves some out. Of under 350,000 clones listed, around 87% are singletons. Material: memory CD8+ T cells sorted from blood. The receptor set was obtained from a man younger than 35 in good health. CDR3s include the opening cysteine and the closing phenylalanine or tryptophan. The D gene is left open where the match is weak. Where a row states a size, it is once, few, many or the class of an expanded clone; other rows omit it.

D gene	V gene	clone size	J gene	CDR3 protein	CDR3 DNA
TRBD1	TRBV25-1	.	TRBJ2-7	CASSEWGTGDLIGQYF	TGTGCCAGCAGTGAATGGGGGACAGGGGACCTAATCGGGCAGTACTTC
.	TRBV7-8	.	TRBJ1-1	CASSFLVNTEAFF	TGTGCCAGCAGCTTCCTTGTGAACACTGAAGCTTTCTTT
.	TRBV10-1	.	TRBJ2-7	CASTHQDLTLIYEQYF	TGCGCCAGCACCCACCAGGATCTCACTCTAATCTACGAGCAGTACTTC
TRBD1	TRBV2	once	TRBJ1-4	CASSSDRGANEKLFF	TGTGCCAGCAGTTCCGACAGGGGAGCTAATGAAAAACTGTTTTTT
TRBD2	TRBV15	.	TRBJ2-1	CATSRDYLLAGGVDEQFF	TGTGCCACCAGCAGAGATTACTTATTAGCGGGAGGGGTAGATGAGCAGTTCTTC
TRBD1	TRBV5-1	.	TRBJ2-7	CASKAGQGASYEQYF	TGCGCCAGCAAAGCGGGACAGGGGGCCTCTTACGAGCAGTACTTC
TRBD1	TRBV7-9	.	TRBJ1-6	CASSLVNRGSYNSPLHF	TGTGCCAGCAGCTTAGTTAACAGGGGGAGCTATAATTCACCCCTCCACTTT
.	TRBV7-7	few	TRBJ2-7	CASSLGAGPTYEQYF	TGTGCTAGCAGCTTAGGTGCCGGGCCCACCTACGAGCAGTACTTC
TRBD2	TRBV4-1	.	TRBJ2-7	CASSPLTSEIYEQYF	TGCGCCAGCAGCCCTTTGACTAGCGAGATCTACGAGCAGTACTTC
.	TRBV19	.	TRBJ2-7	CASSITGSGEQYF	TGTGCCAGTAGTATCACAGGGTCGGGGGAGCAGTACTTC
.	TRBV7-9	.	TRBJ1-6	CASSLPGPRHSPLHF	TGTGCCAGCAGCTTACCGGGACCGAGACATTCACCCCTCCACTTT
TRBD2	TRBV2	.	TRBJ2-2	CASTPGLANWFGELFF	TGTGCCAGCACCCCGGGACTAGCGAATTGGTTCGGGGAGCTGTTTTTT
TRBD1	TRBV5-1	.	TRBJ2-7	CASSSGTGYYEQYF	TGCGCCAGCAGCTCCGGGACAGGGTACTACGAGCAGTACTTC
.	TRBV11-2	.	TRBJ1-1	CASSLEGRLNTEAFF	TGTGCCAGCAGCTTAGAGGGCAGGCTGAACACTGAAGCTTTCTTT
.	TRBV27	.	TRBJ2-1	CASSLQGTYNEQFF	TGTGCCAGCAGTTTACAGGGGACTTACAATGAGCAGTTCTTC
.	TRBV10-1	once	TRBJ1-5	CASSEGRSNQPQHF	TGCGCCAGCAGTGAGGGCAGAAGCAATCAGCCCCAGCATTTT
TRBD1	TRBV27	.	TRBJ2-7	CASSPVGTGASEQYF	TGTGCCAGCAGTCCGGTCGGGACAGGGGCTAGCGAGCAGTACTTC
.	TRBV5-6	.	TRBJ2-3	CASSLGSSDTQYF	TGTGCCAGCAGCTTGGGGAGTTCAGATACGCAGTATTTT
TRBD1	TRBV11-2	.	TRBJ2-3	CASSFGTANTDTQYF	TGTGCCAGCAGCTTCGGGACAGCCAACACAGATACGCAGTATTTT
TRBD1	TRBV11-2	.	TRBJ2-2	CASRTGGMNTGELFF	TGTGCCAGCAGAACAGGGGGCATGAACACCGGGGAGCTGTTTTTT
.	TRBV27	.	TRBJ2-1	CASSSLALYNEQFF	TGTGCCAGCAGTTCCTTAGCGCTTTACAATGAGCAGTTCTTC
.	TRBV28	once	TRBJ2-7	CASSFGQNYEQYF	TGTGCCAGCAGTTTCGGGCAGAACTACGAGCAGTACTTC
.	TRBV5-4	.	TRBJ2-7	CASSLMGEQYF	TGTGCCAGCAGCTTGATGGGGGAGCAGTACTTC
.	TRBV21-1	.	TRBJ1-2	CASSKAKGRDGYTF	TGTGCCAGCAGCAAAGCAAAGGGGAGGGATGGCTACACCTTC
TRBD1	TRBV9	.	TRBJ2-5	CASSVTGQGAQETQYF	TGTGCCAGCAGCGTTACGGGACAGGGAGCCCAAGAGACCCAGTACTTC
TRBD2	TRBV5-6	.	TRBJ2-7	CASSPGGPSYEQYF	TGTGCCAGCAGCCCGGGGGGGCCCTCCTACGAGCAGTACTTC
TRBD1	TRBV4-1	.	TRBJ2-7	CASSQESGLRGPYEQYF	TGCGCCAGCAGCCAAGAATCTGGGTTAAGGGGGCCCTACGAGCAGTACTTC
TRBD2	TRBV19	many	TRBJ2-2	CASSSSGPANTGELFF	TGTGCCAGTAGTAGTAGCGGGCCGGCGAACACCGGGGAGCTGTTTTTT
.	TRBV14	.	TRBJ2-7	CASSQWGYEQYF	TGTGCCAGCAGCCAATGGGGTTACGAGCAGTACTTC
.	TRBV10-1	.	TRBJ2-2	CASSDPGTGELFF	TGCGCCAGCAGTGACCCGGGGACGGGGGAGCTGTTTTTT
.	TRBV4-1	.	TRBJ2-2	CASSLNNRVTGELFF	TGCGCCAGCAGCCTAAACAACAGGGTCACCGGGGAGCTGTTTTTT
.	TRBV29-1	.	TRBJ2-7	CSVEEVGALPYEQYF	TGCAGCGTTGAAGAAGTAGGAGCATTGCCCTACGAGCAGTACTTC
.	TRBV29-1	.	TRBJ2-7	CSVEVDFTYEQYF	TGCAGCGTTGAGGTGGACTTTACCTACGAGCAGTACTTC
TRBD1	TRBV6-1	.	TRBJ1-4	CASSPTGVVNEKLFF	TGTGCCAGCAGTCCCACAGGGGTGGTGAATGAAAAACTGTTTTTT
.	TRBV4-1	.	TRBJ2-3	CASSMSFGQDTQYF	TGCGCCAGCAGCATGAGCTTCGGACAGGATACGCAGTATTTT
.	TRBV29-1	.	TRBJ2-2	CSVDLGTGELFF	TGCAGCGTTGATTTGGGAACCGGGGAGCTGTTTTTT
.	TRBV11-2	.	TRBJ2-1	CASKRPGRRGTQFF	TGTGCCAGCAAACGGCCCGGCCGGAGAGGGACGCAGTTCTTC
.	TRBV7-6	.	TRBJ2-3	CASSLGPATGGSTDTQYF	TGTGCCAGCAGCTTAGGACCGGCAACAGGAGGCAGCACAGATACGCAGTATTTT
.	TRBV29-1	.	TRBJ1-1	CSVESGNTEAFF	TGCAGCGTTGAATCAGGGAACACTGAAGCTTTCTTT
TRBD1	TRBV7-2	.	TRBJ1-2	CASSLRDRGPPDYGYTF	TGTGCCAGCAGCTTACGAGACAGGGGCCCCCCGGACTATGGCTACACCTTC
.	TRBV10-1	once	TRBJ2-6	CASTEGTPYVLTF	TGCGCCAGCACCGAAGGGACACCCTACGTCCTGACTTTC
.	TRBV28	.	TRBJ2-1	CACRGSDNEQFF	TGTGCCTGCAGGGGATCAGACAATGAGCAGTTCTTC
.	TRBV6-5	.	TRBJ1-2	CASSSHSTGSYTF	TGTGCCAGCAGTTCCCACTCGACAGGAAGCTACACCTTC
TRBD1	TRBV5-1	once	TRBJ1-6	CASSCRDRYNSPLHF	TGCGCCAGCAGCTGCCGGGACAGGTATAATTCACCCCTCCACTTT